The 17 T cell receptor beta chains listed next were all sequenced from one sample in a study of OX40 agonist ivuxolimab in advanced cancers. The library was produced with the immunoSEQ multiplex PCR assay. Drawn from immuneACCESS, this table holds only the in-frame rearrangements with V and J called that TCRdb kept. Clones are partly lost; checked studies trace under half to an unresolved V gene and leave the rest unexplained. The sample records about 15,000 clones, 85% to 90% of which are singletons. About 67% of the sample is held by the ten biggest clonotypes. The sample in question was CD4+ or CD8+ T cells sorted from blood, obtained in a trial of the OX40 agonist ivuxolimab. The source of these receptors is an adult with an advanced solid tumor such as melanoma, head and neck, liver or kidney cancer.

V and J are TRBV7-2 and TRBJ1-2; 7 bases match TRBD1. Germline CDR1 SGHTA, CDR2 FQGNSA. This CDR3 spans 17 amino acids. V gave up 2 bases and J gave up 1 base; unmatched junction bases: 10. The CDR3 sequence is CASSLLPGQTINYGYTF. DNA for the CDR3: TGTGCCAGCAGCTTATTACCGGGACAGACGATTAACTATGGCTACACCTTC.

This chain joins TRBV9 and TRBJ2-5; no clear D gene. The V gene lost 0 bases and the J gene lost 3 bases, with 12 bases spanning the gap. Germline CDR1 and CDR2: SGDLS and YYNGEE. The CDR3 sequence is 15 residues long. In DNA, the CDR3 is TGTGCCAGCAGCGTAGGCCAAAGAAATAAAGAGACCCAGTACTTC. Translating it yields CASSVGQRNKETQYF.

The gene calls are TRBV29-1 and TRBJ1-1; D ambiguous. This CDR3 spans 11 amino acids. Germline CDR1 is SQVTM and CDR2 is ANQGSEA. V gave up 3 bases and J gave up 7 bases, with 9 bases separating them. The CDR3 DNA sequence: TGCAGCGTTGAGGAGGGAAATGAAGCTTTCTTT. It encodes CSVEEGNEAFF. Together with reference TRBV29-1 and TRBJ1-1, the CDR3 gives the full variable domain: SAVISQKPSRDICQRGTSLTIQCQVDSQVTMMFWYRQQPGQSLTLIATANQGSEATYESGFVIDKFPISRPNLTFSTLTVSNMSPEDSSIYLCSVEEGNEAFFGQGTRLTVV.

The CDR3 DNA is TGTGCCAGCAGCTCTAACGCGAACACTGAAGCTTTCTTT. Amino acid sequence: CASSSNANTEAFF. The chain joins TRBV7-6 to TRBJ1-1; no clear D gene. The V gene's germline CDR1 is SGHVS and CDR2 FNYEAQ. The length of the CDR3 is 13 residues. The ends were cut back, 4 bases at V and 1 base at J, with 7 bases in the middle.

For the CDR3, the DNA is TGTGCCAGCAGTTTAGAGGCCCCTCAGGATACGCAGTATTTT. Residues: CASSLEAPQDTQYF. This chain connects TRBV28 to TRBJ2-3, with no clear D. Trimming removed 2 bases at V and 6 bases at J, with 12 bases between. The germline CDR1 and CDR2 sequences are MDHEN and SYDVKM. This CDR3 has 14 residues.

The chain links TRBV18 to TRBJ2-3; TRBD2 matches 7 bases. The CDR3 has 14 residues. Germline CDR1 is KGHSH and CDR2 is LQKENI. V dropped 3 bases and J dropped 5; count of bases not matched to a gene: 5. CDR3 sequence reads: CASSPRTRGDTQYF. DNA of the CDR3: TGTGCCAGCTCACCTCGGACTAGAGGAGATACGCAGTATTTT.

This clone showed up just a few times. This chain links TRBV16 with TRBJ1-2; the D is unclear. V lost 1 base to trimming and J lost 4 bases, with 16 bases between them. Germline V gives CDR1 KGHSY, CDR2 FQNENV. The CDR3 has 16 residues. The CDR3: CASSQFTAPGSYGYTF. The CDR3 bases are TGTGCCAGCAGCCAATTTACAGCACCCGGGAGCTATGGCTACACCTTC.

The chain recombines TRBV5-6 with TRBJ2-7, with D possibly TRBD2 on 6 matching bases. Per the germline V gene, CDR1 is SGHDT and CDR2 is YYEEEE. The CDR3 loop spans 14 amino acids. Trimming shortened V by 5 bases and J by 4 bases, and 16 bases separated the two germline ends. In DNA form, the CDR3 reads TGTGCCAGCAGGCGGGGTTCCCCCTCTTACGAGCAGTACTTC. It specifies CASRRGSPSYEQYF.

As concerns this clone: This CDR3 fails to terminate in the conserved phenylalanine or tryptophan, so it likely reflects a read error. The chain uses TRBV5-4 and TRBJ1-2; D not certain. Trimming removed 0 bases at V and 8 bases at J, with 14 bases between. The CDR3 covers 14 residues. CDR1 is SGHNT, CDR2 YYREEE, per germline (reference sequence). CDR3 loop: CASSLASSAVGYTL. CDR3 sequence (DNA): TGTGCCAGCAGCTTGGCCTCGTCAGCCGTGGGCTACACCCTC.

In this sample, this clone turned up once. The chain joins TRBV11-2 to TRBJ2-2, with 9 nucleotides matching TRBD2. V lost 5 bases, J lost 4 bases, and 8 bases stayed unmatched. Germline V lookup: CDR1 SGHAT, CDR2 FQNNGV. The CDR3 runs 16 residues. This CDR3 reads CASSKEGLAPTGELFF. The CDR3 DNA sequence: TGTGCCAGCAGCAAGGAGGGACTAGCCCCCACCGGGGAGCTGTTTTTT.

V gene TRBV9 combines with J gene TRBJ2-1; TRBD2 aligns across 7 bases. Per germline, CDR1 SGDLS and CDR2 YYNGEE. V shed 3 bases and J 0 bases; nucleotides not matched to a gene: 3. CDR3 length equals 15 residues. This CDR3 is CASSAPGGSYNEQFF. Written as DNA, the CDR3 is TGTGCCAGCAGCGCCCCGGGGGGCTCCTACAATGAGCAGTTCTTC.

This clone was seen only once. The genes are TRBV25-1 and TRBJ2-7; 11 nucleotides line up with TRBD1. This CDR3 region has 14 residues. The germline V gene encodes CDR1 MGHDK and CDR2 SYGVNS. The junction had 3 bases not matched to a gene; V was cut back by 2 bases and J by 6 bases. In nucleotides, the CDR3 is TGTGCCAGCAGTGAAATTGGACAGGGGGCCGAGCAGTACTTC. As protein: CASSEIGQGAEQYF.

The DNA for the CDR3 is TGTGCCAGCAGTGAAAATATTGCAGCGGCAAGCTCCTACAATGAGCAGTTCTTC. Translating gives CASSENIAAASSYNEQFF. The chain has TRBV2 and TRBJ2-1; a weak D match, TRBD2 (5 bases). Trimming removed 2 bases at V and 0 bases at J, with 17 bases between. This CDR3 spans 18 amino acids. From germline, CDR1 is SNHLY and CDR2 FYNNEI.

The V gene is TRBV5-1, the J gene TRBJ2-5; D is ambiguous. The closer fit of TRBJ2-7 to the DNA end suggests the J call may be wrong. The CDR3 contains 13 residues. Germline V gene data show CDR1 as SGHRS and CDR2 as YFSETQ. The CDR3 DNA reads TGCGCCAGCAGCGAAGGACCTCCGTACGAGCAGTACTTC. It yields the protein CASSEGPPYEQYF.

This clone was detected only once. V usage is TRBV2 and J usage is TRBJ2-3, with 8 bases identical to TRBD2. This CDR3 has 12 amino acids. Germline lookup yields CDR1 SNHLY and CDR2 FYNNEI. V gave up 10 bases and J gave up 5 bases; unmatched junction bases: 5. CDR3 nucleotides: TGTGCCAATTTAGCGGGGAAAGATACGCAGTATTTT. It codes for CANLAGKDTQYF.

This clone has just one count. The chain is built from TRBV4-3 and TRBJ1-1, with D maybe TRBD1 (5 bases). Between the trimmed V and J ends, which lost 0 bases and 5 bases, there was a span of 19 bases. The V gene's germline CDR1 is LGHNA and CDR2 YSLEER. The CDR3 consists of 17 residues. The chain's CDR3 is CASSQDVDRTMGTEAFF. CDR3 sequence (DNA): TGCGCCAGCAGCCAAGACGTCGACAGAACGATGGGGACTGAAGCTTTCTTT.

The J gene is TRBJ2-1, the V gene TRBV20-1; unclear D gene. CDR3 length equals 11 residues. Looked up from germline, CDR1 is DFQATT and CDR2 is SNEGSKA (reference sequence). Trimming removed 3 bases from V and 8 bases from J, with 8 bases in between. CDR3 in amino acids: CSASLLHEQFF. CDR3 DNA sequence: TGCAGTGCTAGCCTCCTGCATGAGCAGTTCTTC.